Reported below is one T cell receptor (beta chain). The data belong to a study of T cells in Graves' hyperthyroidism and ophthalmopathy. TCR beta CDR3 regions were amplified from RNA transcripts. A set of HTBI primers served as the primers for a first-round RT-PCR of the TCR CDR3. TCRdb re-analysed the multiplex PCR reads in MiXCR, keeping a single row per CDR3 protein. Of 450,000 to 600,000 distinct CDR3 sequences in the sample, around 13% were seen once. Sequenced input: blood. The receptor comes from a woman between 40 and 55 years old with Graves' hyperthyroidism.

CDR3 sequence: CASSFGTPRGGAFF. For the CDR3, the DNA is TGTGCCAGCAGCTTTGGGACGCCTCGGGGTGGAGCTTTCTTT. The chain uses TRBV5-4 and TRBJ1-1; D possibly corresponds to TRBD1 (5 bases). V dropped 2 bases and J dropped 10 bases, with 18 bases sitting between them. The CDR3 covers 14 residues. Germline-derived CDR1 and CDR2 are SGHNT and YYREEE (reference sequence).